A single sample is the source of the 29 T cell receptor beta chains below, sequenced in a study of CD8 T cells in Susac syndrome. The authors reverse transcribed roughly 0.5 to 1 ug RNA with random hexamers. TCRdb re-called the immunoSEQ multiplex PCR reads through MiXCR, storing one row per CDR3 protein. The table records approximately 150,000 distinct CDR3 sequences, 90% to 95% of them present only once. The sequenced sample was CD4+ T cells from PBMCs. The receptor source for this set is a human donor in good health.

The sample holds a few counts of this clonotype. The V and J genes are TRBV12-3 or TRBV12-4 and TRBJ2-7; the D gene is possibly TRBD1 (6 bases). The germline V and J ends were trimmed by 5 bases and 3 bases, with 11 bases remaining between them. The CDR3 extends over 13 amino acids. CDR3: CASSLAGDYEQYF. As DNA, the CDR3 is TGTGCCAGCAGTCTGGCAGGGGACTACGAGCAGTACTTC.

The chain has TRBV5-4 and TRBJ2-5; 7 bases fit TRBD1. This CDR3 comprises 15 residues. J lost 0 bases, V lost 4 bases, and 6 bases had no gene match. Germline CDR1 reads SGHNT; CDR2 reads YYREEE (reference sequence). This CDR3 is CASSPGTANQETQYF. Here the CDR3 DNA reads TGTGCCAGCAGCCCGGGGACAGCTAACCAAGAGACCCAGTACTTC.

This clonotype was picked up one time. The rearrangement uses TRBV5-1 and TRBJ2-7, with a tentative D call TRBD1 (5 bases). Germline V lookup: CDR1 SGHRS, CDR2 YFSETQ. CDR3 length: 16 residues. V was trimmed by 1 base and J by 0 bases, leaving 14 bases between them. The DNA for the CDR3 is TGCGCCAGCAGCTTGCAGGGTAGCCCTAGCTCCTACGAGCAGTACTTC. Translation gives CASSLQGSPSSYEQYF.

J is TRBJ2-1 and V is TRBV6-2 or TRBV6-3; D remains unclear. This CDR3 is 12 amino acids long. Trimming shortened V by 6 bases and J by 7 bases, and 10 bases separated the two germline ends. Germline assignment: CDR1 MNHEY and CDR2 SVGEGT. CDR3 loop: CASSPRMNEQFF. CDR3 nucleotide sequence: TGTGCCAGCAGCCCAAGGATGAATGAGCAGTTCTTC.

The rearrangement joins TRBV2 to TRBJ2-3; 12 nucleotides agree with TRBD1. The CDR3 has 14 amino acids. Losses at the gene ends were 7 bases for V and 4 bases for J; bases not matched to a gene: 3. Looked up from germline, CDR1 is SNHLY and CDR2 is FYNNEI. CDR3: CASTWDRGPDTQYF. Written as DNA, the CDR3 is TGTGCCAGCACTTGGGACAGGGGGCCAGATACGCAGTATTTT.

The CDR3 region has the DNA TGTGCCAGCAGCGGGGGGATTTATAGCAATCAGCCCCAGCATTTT. It is translated as CASSGGIYSNQPQHF. This chain connects TRBV27 to TRBJ1-5; D may be TRBD1 (5 bases). The CDR3 consists of 15 residues. From germline, CDR1 is MNHEY and CDR2 SMNVEV (reference sequence). The V end lost 6 bases, the J end lost 0 bases, and 12 bases lay between the germline ends.

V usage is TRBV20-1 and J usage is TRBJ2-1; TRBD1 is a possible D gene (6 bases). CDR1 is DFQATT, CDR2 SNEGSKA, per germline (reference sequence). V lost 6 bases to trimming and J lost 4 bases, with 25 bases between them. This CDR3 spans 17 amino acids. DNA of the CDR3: TGCAGTGCCTCATCTCTTTTGGGCAGGGACATATACAATGAGCAGTTCTTC. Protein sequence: CSASSLLGRDIYNEQFF.

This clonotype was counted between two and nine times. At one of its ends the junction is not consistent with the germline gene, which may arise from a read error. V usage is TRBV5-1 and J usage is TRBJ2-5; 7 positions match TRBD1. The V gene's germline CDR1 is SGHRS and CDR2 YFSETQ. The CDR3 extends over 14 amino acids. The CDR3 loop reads CASSSGQIQETQYF. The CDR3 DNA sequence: TGTGCCAGCAGTTCGGGACAGATTCAAGAGACCCAGTACTTC.

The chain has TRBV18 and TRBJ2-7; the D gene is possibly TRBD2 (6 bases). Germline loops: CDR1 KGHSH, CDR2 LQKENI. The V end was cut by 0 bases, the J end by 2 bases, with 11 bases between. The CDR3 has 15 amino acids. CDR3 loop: CASSPPAAGTYEQYF. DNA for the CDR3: TGTGCCAGCTCACCACCGGCAGCGGGCACCTACGAGCAGTACTTC.

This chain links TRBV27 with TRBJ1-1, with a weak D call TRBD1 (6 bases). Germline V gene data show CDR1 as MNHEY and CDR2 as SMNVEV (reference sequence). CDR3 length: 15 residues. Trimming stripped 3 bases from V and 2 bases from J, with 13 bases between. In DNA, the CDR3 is TGTGCCAGCAGTTTGGCAGGGGACCTAAACACTGAAGCTTTCTTT. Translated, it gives CASSLAGDLNTEAFF.

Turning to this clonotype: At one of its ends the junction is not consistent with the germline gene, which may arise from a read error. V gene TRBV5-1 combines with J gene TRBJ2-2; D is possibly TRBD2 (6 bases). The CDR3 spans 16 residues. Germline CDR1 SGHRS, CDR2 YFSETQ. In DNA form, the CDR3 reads TGCGCCAGCAGTTTGGTGGCTAGCGCTTACACCGGGGAGCTGTTTTTT. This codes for CASSLVASAYTGELFF.

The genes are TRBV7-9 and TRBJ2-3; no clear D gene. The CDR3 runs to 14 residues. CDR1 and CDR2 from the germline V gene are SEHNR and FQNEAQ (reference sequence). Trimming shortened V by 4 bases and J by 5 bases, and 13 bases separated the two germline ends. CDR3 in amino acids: CASSSDTHGDTQYF. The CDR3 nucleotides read TGTGCCAGCAGCTCAGACACCCACGGAGATACGCAGTATTTT.

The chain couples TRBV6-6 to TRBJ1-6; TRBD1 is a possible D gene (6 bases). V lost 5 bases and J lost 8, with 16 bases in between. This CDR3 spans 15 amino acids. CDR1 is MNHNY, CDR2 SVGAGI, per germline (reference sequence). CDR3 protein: CASSRPAAGDSPLHF. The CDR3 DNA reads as TGTGCCAGCAGTAGACCCGCGGCAGGGGATTCACCCCTCCACTTT.

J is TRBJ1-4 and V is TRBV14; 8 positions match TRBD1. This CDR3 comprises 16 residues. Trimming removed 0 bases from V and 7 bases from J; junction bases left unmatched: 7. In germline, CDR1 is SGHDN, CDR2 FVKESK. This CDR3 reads CASSQEGDRWPEKLFF. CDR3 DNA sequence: TGTGCCAGCAGCCAAGAAGGGGACAGGTGGCCTGAAAAACTGTTTTTT.

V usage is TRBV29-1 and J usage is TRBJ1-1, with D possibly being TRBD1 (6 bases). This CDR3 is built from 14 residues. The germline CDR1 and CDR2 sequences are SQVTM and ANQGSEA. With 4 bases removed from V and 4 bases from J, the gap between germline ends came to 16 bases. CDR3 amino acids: CSVVRFPGATEAFF. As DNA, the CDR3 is TGCAGCGTTGTTCGCTTTCCGGGGGCCACTGAAGCTTTCTTT.

CDR3 amino acids: CATGQDGPKGVWEQYF. The CDR3 coding sequence is TGTGCCACCGGCCAGGACGGCCCCAAAGGAGTTTGGGAGCAGTACTTC. This chain joins TRBV24-1 and TRBJ2-7; D is uncertain. The CDR3 sequence is 16 residues long. Between the trimmed V and J ends, which lost 9 bases and 7 bases, there was a span of 27 bases. Germline CDR1 KGHDR, CDR2 SFDVKD.

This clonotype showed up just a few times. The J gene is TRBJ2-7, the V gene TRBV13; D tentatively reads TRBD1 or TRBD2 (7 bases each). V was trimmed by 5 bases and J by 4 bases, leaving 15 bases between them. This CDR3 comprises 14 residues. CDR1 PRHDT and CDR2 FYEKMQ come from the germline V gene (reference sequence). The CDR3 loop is CASSKGQGGYEQYF. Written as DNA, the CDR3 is TGTGCCAGCAGCAAAGGGCAGGGGGGGTACGAGCAGTACTTC.

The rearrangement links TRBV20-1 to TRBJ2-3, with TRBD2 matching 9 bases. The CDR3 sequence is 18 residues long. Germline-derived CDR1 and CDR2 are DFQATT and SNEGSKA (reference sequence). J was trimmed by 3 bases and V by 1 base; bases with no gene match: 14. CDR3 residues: CSARVGGGAEWRTDTQYF. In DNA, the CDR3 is TGCAGTGCTAGAGTAGGCGGGGGGGCCGAGTGGCGTACAGATACGCAGTATTTT.

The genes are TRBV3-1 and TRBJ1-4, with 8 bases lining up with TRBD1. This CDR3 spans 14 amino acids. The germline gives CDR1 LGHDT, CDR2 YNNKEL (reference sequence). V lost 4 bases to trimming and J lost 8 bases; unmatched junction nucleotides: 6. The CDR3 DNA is TGTGCCAGCAGCCCCGGACAGGGCCAGGAAAAACTGTTTTTT. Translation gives CASSPGQGQEKLFF.

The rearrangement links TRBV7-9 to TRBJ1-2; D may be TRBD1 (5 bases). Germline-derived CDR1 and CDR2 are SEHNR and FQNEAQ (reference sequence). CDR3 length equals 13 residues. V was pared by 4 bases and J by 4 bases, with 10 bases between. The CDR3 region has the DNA TGTGCCAGCAGCTCTTCCGGGGGCTATGGCTACACCTTC. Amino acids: CASSSSGGYGYTF.

The CDR3 DNA is TGTGCCACCTCGAGGGCGGGCGGGAACCAAGAGACCCAGTACTTC. It specifies CATSRAGGNQETQYF. The chain links TRBV7-9 to TRBJ2-5; D possibly corresponds to TRBD2 (6 bases). Germline V gives CDR1 SEHNR, CDR2 FQNEAQ (reference sequence). The CDR3 consists of 15 residues. V was pared by 10 bases and J by 0 bases, with 18 bases between.

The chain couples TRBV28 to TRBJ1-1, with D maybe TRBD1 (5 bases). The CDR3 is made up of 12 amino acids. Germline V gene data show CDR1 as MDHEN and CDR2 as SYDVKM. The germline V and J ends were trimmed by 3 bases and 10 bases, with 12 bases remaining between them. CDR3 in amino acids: CASSFEGRGAFF. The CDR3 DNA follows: TGTGCCAGCAGTTTCGAGGGGCGGGGAGCTTTCTTT.

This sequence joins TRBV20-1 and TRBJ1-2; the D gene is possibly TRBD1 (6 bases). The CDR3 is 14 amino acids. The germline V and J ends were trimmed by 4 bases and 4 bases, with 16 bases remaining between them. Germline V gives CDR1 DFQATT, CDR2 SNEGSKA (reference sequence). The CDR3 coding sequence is TGCAGTGCTAACCGGGGGGCTTCCATCTATGGCTACACCTTC. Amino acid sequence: CSANRGASIYGYTF.

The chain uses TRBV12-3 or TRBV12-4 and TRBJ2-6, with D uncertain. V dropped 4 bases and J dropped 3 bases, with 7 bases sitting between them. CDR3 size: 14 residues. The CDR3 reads CASSSSNGANVLTF. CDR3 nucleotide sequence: TGTGCCAGCAGTTCCAGCAATGGGGCCAACGTCCTGACTTTC.

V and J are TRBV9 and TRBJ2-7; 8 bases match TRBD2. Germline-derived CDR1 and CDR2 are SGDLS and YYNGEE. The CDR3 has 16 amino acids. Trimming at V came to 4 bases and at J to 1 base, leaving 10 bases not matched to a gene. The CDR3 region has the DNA TGTGCCAGCAGCAAAACCGGGAGGGGCGGGTCCTACGAGCAGTACTTC. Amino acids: CASSKTGRGGSYEQYF. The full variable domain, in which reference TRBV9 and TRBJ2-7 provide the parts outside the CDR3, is DSGVTQTPKHLITATGQRVTLRCSPRSGDLSVYWYQQSLDQGLQFLIQYYNGEERAKGNILERFSAQQFPDLHSELNLSSLELGDSALYFCASSKTGRGGSYEQYFGPGTRLTVT.

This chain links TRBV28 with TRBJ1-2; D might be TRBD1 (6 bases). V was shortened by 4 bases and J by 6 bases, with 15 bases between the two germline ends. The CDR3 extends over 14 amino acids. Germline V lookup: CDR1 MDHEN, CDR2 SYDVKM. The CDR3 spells CASSSHREGNGYTF. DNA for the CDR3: TGTGCCAGCAGTTCTCACAGGGAAGGGAATGGCTACACCTTC.

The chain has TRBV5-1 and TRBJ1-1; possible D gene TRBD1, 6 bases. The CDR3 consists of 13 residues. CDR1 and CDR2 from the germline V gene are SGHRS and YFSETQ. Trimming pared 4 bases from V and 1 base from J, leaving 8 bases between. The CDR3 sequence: CASSGTTNTEAFF. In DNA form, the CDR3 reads TGCGCCAGCAGCGGGACAACGAACACTGAAGCTTTCTTT.

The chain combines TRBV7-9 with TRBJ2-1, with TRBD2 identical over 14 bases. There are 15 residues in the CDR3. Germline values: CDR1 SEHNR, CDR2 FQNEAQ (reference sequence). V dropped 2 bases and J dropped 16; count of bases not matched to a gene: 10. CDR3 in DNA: TGTGCCAGCAGCTTACTGAGACTAGCGGGGGGGCAAAGTTTCTTC. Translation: CASSLLRLAGGQSFF. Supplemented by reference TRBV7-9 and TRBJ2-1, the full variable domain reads DTGVSQNPRHKITKRGQNVTFRCDPISEHNRLYWYRQTLGQGPEFLTYFQNEAQLEKSRLLSDRFSAERPKGSFSTLEIQRTEQGDSAMYLCASSLLRLAGGQSFFGPGTRLTVL.

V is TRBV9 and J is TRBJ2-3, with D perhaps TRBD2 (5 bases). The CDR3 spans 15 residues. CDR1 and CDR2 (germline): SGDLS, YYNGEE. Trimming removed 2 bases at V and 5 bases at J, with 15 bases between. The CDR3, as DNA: TGTGCCAGCAGCGTTTCGCCCGGGGATGGAGATACGCAGTATTTT. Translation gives CASSVSPGDGDTQYF. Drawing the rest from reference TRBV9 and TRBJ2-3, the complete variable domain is DSGVTQTPKHLITATGQRVTLRCSPRSGDLSVYWYQQSLDQGLQFLIQYYNGEERAKGNILERFSAQQFPDLHSELNLSSLELGDSALYFCASSVSPGDGDTQYFGPGTRLTVL.